Below, one TCR beta chain is given with its context. Its antigen remains unidentified. TCR beta CDR3 sequences were amplified from RNA transcripts. The TCR CDR3 was amplified in a first-round RT-PCR using the HTBI primer set. Each CDR3 protein gets one entry after TCRdb re-called the multiplex PCR reads with MiXCR. This sample has 550,000 to 600,000 distinct CDR3 sequences, with about 43% found just once. These data come from a study of T cells in Graves' hyperthyroidism and ophthalmopathy. Study results and caveats: Model output signaled ophthalmopathy a median around 6.9 months ahead of onset. Patients with ophthalmopathy were separated from those with stable hyperthyroidism by a 13 V-J model.

Germline CDR1 reads SGHRS; CDR2 reads YFSETQ. The CDR3 covers 12 residues. Trimming cost V 4 bases and J 8 bases, with 12 bases left between them. Investigators excluded patients with uncontrolled infection, other autoimmune disease, pregnancy or lactation. The sequencing input was peripheral blood or thyroid tissue (not recorded which). The receptor comes from an adult woman with Graves' disease, either hyperthyroidism or ophthalmopathy (not recorded which). This chain uses TRBV5-1 with TRBJ1-1; tentatively, D is TRBD1 (6 bases). The CDR3 nucleotides read TGCGCCAGCAGCCCGGGGGCAGACGAAGCTTTCTTT. It codes for CASSPGADEAFF.